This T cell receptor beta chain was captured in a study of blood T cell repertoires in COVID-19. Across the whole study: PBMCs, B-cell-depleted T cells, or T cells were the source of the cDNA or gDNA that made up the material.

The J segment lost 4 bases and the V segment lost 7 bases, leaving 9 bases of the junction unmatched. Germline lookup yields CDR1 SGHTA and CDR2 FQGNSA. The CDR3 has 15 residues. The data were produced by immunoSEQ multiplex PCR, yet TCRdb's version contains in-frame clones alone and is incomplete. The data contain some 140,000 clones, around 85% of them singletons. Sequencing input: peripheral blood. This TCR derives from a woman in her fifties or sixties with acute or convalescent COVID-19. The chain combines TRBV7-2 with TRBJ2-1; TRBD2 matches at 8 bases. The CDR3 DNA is TGTGCCAGCACCACTCGGAGCGGGGGATACAATGAGCAGTTCTTC. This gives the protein CASTTRSGGYNEQFF.